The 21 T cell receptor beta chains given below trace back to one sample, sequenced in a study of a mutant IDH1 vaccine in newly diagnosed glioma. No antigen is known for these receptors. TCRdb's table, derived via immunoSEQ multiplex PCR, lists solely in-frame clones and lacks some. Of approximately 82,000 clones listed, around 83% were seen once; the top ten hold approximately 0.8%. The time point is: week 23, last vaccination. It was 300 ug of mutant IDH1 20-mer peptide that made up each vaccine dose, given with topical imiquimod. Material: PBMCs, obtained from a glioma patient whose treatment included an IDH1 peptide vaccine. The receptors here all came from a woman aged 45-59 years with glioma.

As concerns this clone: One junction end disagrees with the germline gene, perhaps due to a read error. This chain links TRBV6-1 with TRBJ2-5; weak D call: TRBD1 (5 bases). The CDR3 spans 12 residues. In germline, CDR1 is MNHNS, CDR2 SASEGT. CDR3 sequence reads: CATKQVQATQYF. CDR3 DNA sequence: TGTGCCACGAAACAGGTTCAAGCGACCCAGTACTTC.

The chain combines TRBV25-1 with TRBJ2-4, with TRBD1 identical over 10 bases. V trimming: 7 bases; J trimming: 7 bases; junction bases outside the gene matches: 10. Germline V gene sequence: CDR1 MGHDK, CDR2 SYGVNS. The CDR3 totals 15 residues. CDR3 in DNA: TGTGCCAGCACCCCTCCCGGACAGGGGGGGAACATTCAGTACTTC. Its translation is CASTPPGQGGNIQYF. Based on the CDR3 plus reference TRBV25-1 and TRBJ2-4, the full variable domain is EADIYQTPRYLVIGTGKKITLECSQTMGHDKMYWYQQDPGMELHLIHYSYGVNSTEKGDLSSESTVSRIRTEHFPLTLESARPSHTSQYLCASTPPGQGGNIQYFGAGTRLSVL.

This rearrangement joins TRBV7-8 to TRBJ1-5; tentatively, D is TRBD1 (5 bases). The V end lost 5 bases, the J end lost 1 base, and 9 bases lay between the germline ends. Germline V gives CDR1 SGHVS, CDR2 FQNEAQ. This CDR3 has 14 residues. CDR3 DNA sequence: TGTGCCAGCAGCCCCGGGGCGAGCAATCAGCCCCAGCATTTT. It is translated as CASSPGASNQPQHF.

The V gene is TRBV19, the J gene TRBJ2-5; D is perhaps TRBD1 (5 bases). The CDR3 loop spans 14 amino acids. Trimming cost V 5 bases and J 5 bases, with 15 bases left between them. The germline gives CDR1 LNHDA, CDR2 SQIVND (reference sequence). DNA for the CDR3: TGTGCCAGTAGTCGGAAGGGGCTTACCGAGACCCAGTACTTC. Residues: CASSRKGLTETQYF. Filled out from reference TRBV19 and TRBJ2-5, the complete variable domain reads DGGITQSPKYLFRKEGQNVTLSCEQNLNHDAMYWYRQDPGQGLRLIYYSQIVNDFQKGDIAEGYSVSREKKESFPLTVTSAQKNPTAFYLCASSRKGLTETQYFGPGTRLLVL.

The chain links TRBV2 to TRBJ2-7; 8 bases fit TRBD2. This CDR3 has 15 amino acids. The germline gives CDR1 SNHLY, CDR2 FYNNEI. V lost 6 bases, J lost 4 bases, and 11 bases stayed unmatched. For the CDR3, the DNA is TGTGCCAGCAGGACGAGCGGGAGAGGAAAATACGAGCAGTACTTC. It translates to CASRTSGRGKYEQYF.

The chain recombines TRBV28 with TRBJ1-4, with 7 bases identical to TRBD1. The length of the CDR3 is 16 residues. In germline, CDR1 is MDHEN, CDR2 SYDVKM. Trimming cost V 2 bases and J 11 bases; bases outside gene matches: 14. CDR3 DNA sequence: TGTGCCAGCAGTTTAGGCCGCTCGGACAGGACGATCAAACTGTTTTTT. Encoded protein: CASSLGRSDRTIKLFF.

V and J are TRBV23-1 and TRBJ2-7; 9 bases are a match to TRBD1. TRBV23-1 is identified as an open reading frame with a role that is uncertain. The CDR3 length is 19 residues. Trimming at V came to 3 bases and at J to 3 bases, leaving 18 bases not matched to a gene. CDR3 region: CASSQPGTGRGGEGYEQYF. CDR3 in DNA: TGCGCCAGCAGTCAGCCCGGGACAGGGCGTGGGGGAGAGGGCTACGAGCAGTACTTC.

CDR3 DNA sequence: TGTGCCAGCAGCTTGGGGACCGAAAACACCATATATTTT. As protein: CASSLGTENTIYF. The chain links TRBV5-4 to TRBJ1-3; D gene uncertain. The CDR3 loop spans 13 amino acids. V lost 0 bases, J lost 6 bases, and 7 bases lay in between. Per germline, CDR1 SGHNT and CDR2 YYREEE (reference sequence).

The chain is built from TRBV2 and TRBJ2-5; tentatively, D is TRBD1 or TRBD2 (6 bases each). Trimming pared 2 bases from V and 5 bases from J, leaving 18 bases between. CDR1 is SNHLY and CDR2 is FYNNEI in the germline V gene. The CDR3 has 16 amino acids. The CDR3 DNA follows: TGTGCCAGCAGTGAAAAGGGGGGCAGGCTGCGGGAGACCCAGTACTTC. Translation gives CASSEKGGRLRETQYF.

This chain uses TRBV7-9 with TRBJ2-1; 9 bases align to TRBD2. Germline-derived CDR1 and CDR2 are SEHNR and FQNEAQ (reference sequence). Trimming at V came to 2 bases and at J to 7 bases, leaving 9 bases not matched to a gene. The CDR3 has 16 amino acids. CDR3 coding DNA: TGTGCCAGCAGCTTAAGGAATAGCGGGAGTGGGAATGAGCAGTTCTTC. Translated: CASSLRNSGSGNEQFF. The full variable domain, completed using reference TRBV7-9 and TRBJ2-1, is DTGVSQNPRHKITKRGQNVTFRCDPISEHNRLYWYRQTLGQGPEFLTYFQNEAQLEKSRLLSDRFSAERPKGSFSTLEIQRTEQGDSAMYLCASSLRNSGSGNEQFFGPGTRLTVL.

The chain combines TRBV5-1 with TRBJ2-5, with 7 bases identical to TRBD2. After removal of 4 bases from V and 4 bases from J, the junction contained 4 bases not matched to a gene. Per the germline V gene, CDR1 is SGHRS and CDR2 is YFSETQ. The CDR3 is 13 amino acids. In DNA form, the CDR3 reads TGCGCCAGCAGCGTAAGGGAGGGAGAGACCCAGTACTTC. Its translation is CASSVREGETQYF.

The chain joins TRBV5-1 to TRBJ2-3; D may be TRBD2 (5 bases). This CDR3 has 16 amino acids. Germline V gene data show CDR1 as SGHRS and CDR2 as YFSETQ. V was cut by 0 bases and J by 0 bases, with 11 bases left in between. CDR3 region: CASSLEATGSTDTQYF. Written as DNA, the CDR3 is TGCGCCAGCAGCTTGGAGGCTACGGGGAGCACAGATACGCAGTATTTT.

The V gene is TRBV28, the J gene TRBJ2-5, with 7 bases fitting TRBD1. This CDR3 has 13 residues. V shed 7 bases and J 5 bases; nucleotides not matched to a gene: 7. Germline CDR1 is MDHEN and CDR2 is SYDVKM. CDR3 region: CASTFGRGETQYF. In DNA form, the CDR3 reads TGTGCCAGCACCTTTGGCAGGGGGGAGACCCAGTACTTC.

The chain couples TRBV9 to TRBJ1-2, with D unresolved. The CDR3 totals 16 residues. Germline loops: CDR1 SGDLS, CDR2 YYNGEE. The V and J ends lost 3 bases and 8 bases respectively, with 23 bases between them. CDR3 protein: CASSGTPGSRHGGYTF. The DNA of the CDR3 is TGTGCCAGCAGCGGAACCCCCGGCTCGCGGCATGGGGGCTACACCTTC.

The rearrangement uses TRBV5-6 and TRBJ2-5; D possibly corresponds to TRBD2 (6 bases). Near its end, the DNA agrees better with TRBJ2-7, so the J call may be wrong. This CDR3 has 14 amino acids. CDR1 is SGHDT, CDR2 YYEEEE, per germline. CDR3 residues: CASSLGAGPYEQYF. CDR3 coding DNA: TGTGCCAGCAGCTTGGGGGCGGGGCCCTACGAGCAGTACTTC.

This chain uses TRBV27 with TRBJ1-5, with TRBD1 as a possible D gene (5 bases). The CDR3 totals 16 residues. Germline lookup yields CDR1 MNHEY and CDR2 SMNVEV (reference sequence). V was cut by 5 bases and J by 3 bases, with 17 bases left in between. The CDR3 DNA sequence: TGTGCCAGCAGTCTCGCGGGGAGGGGCCTCAATCAGCCCCAGCATTTT. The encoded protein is CASSLAGRGLNQPQHF.

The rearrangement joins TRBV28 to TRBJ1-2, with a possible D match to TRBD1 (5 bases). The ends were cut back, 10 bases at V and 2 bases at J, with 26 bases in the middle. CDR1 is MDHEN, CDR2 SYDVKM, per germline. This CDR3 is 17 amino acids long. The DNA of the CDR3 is TGTGCCACCAAAGATCGCGCGGGTGGGGCCGCCAACTATGGCTACACCTTC. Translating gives CATKDRAGGAANYGYTF.

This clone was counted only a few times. Written as DNA, the CDR3 is TGTGCCAGCCGGACCGGGTACAATCAGCCCCAGCATTTT. Amino acid sequence: CASRTGYNQPQHF. This sequence joins TRBV6-1 and TRBJ1-5; D call uncertain. Trimming pared 8 bases from V and 3 bases from J, leaving 11 bases between. This CDR3 comprises 13 residues. Looked up from germline, CDR1 is MNHNS and CDR2 is SASEGT.

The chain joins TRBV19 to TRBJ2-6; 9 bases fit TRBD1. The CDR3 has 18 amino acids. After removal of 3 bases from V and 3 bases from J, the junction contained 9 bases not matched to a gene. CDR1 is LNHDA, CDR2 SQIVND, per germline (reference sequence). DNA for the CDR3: TGTGCCAGTAGTATCCTATCGACAGGGGGTAGTGGGGCCAACGTCCTGACTTTC. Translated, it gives CASSILSTGGSGANVLTF.

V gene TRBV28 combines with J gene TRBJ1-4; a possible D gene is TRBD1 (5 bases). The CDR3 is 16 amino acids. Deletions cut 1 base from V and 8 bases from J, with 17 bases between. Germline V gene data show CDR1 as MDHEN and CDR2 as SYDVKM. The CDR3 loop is CASSLSTGGRTEKLFF. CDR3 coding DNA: TGTGCCAGCAGTTTATCAACAGGTGGACGTACCGAAAAACTGTTTTTT.

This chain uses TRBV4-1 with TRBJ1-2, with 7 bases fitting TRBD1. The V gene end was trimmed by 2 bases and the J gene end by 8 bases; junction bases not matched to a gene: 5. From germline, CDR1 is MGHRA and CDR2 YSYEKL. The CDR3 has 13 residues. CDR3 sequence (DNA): TGCGCCAGCAGCCAATCAGGGGGGGAAGGCTACACCTTC. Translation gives CASSQSGGEGYTF.